The present T cell receptor (beta chain) was sequenced within a study of response to subunit inactivated influenza vaccine. Trimming stripped 0 bases from V and 11 bases from J, with 6 bases between. The V gene's germline CDR1 is SGHRS and CDR2 YFSETQ. This CDR3 region has 12 residues. TCRdb re-derived calls from the RT-PCR reads in MiXCR, one entry per CDR3 protein. Here the sample spans some 570,000 distinct CDR3 sequences, about 11% being singletons. These data also featured in a second study, about T cells expressing NK-cell markers. That source reports: Generation of TCR beta cDNA was performed by 5'RACE template switching incorporating UMIs.

This sequence joins TRBV5-1 and TRBJ1-6; D is unresolved. This specimen consisted of PBMCs from blood, obtained on the day of vaccination. The TCR sequence derives from a man aged 50-59 years who received an inactivated influenza vaccine. The CDR3: CASSLEVAPLHF. CDR3 sequence (DNA): TGCGCCAGCAGCTTGGAGGTGGCACCCCTCCACTTT. Filled out from reference TRBV5-1 and TRBJ1-6, the complete variable domain reads KAGVTQTPRYLIKTRGQQVTLSCSPISGHRSVSWYQQTPGQGLQFLFEYFSETQRNKGNFPGRFSGRQFSNSRSEMNVSTLELGDSALYLCASSLEVAPLHFGNGTRLTVT.